The 27 T cell receptor beta chains below come from one sample, sequenced in a study of cytotoxic CD8 clonotypes in ibrutinib-treated CLL. Sequenced by immunoSEQ multiplex PCR; TCRdb stores in-frame clones only, minus some. Among 160,000 or so clones listed, more than 70% were seen once. The sequences come from PBMCs, collected at disease progression, from a patient treated with ibrutinib. The receptors were gathered from a human donor with chronic lymphocytic leukemia.

This clone was seen only a few times. J is TRBJ1-2 and V is TRBV7-9, with a possible D match to TRBD1 (6 bases). V lost 4 bases and J lost 4, with 16 bases in between. Germline CDR1 and CDR2: SEHNR and FQNEAQ (reference sequence). The CDR3 contains 15 residues. The CDR3 loop is CASSSSPTGSYGYTF. The CDR3 DNA reads TGTGCCAGCAGCTCATCTCCGACAGGTTCCTATGGCTACACCTTC. Full variable domain (outside the CDR3, taken from reference TRBV7-9 and TRBJ1-2): DTGVSQNPRHKITKRGQNVTFRCDPISEHNRLYWYRQTLGQGPEFLTYFQNEAQLEKSRLLSDRFSAERPKGSFSTLEIQRTEQGDSAMYLCASSSSPTGSYGYTFGSGTRLTVV.

This clone has only one observation. The CDR3 region is CASSSVRAGANVLTF. The DNA of the CDR3 is TGCGCCAGCAGCTCGGTGAGGGCTGGGGCCAACGTCCTGACTTTC. The rearrangement links TRBV5-1 to TRBJ2-6, with D maybe TRBD2 (5 bases). The germline V gene has CDR1 SGHRS and CDR2 YFSETQ. The V gene lost 3 bases and the J gene lost 2 bases, with 9 bases spanning the gap. The CDR3 runs to 15 residues.

The V call is TRBV18, the J call TRBJ2-2, with D uncertain. Germline-derived CDR1 and CDR2 are KGHSH and LQKENI. Trimming took 3 bases from V and 5 from J, leaving 16 bases between them. The CDR3 runs to 16 residues. CDR3 protein: CASSPDQKTMTGELFF. Here the CDR3 DNA reads TGTGCCAGCTCACCCGACCAGAAAACCATGACCGGGGAGCTGTTTTTT.

The chain links TRBV7-9 to TRBJ1-1; D perhaps matches TRBD1 (5 bases). Germline V lookup: CDR1 SEHNR, CDR2 FQNEAQ (reference sequence). V shed 5 bases and J shed 1 base, with 17 bases lying between them. This CDR3 is built from 16 residues. CDR3: CASSHRQTERNTEAFF. The CDR3, as DNA: TGTGCCAGCAGCCATCGTCAGACAGAGCGGAACACTGAAGCTTTCTTT.

The rearrangement links TRBV27 to TRBJ1-1; D call uncertain. The CDR3 sequence is 15 residues long. From germline, CDR1 is MNHEY and CDR2 SMNVEV (reference sequence). With 1 base removed from V and 2 bases from J, the gap between germline ends came to 11 bases. CDR3 sequence: CASSLWVGLNTEAFF. In nucleotides, the CDR3 is TGTGCCAGCAGTTTATGGGTAGGATTAAACACTGAAGCTTTCTTT.

CDR3 sequence: CASRRTGNTEAFF. The DNA of the CDR3 is TGTGCCAGCAGAAGAACAGGGAACACTGAAGCTTTCTTT. The chain uses TRBV28 and TRBJ1-1; D possibly corresponds to TRBD1 (5 bases). Trimming shortened V by 6 bases and J by 1 base, and 9 bases separated the two germline ends. The CDR3 is 13 amino acids. CDR1 is MDHEN, CDR2 SYDVKM, per germline.

The chain combines TRBV6-5 with TRBJ2-3; 10 bases are shared with TRBD2. CDR1 MNHEY and CDR2 SVGAGI come from the germline V gene. After removal of 4 bases from V and 1 base from J, the junction contained 2 bases not matched to a gene. The CDR3 spans 15 residues. The CDR3 here is CASSWTSGGTDTQYF. In DNA form, the CDR3 reads TGTGCCAGCAGTTGGACTAGCGGAGGCACAGATACGCAGTATTTT.

V usage is TRBV7-3 and J usage is TRBJ2-6, with TRBD2 as a possible D gene (6 bases). This CDR3 region has 17 residues. The V and J ends lost 5 bases and 0 bases respectively, with 14 bases between them. Germline V gene sequence: CDR1 SGHTA, CDR2 FQGTGA. CDR3 DNA sequence: TGTGCCAGCAGCCGAGGGGCAGCGGGCTCTGGGGCCAACGTCCTGACTTTC. As protein: CASSRGAAGSGANVLTF.

The chain has TRBV5-4 and TRBJ2-5; the D gene could be TRBD1 or TRBD2 (7 bases each). Trimming left V 5 bases short and J 5 bases short, with 22 bases between. The germline V gene has CDR1 SGHNT and CDR2 YYREEE (reference sequence). The CDR3 consists of 16 residues. The CDR3 nucleotides read TGTGCCAGCAGTCCAGGGGGGGCGGGAAGCAGGGAGACCCAGTACTTC. As protein: CASSPGGAGSRETQYF.

V is TRBV28 and J is TRBJ1-3; D not resolved. CDR1 is MDHEN and CDR2 is SYDVKM in the germline V gene. Trimming cost V 1 base and J 4 bases, with 11 bases left between them. The CDR3 runs 15 residues. CDR3 sequence (DNA): TGTGCCAGCAGTTTATATCGGGTCGGAGGAAACACCATATATTTT. It is translated as CASSLYRVGGNTIYF.

Of note for this clone: Relative to the germline gene, one junction end is altered; a read error may explain this. The chain uses TRBV28 and TRBJ1-1, with D perhaps matching TRBD1 (6 bases). Per the germline V gene, CDR1 is MDHEN and CDR2 is SYDVKM. This CDR3 has 12 residues. This chain's CDR3 is CASRLSPGGPNF. Here the CDR3 DNA reads TGTGCCAGCAGACTCTCCCCCGGGGGGCCAAACTTT.

This clone was counted between two and nine times. The V and J genes are TRBV27 and TRBJ1-1, with 7 bases identical to TRBD1. From germline, CDR1 is MNHEY and CDR2 SMNVEV (reference sequence). The CDR3 contains 14 residues. J gave up 0 bases and V 6 bases, and 4 bases lay outside the gene matches. CDR3 region: CASSRGTMNTEAFF. The DNA of the CDR3 is TGTGCCAGCAGCAGGGGGACGATGAACACTGAAGCTTTCTTT.

The CDR3 coding sequence is TGTGCCAGCAGCTTTGGTGTGGGTGCAACTAATGAAAAACTGTTTTTT. Amino acids: CASSFGVGATNEKLFF. The chain couples TRBV5-4 to TRBJ1-4; D gene uncertain. The CDR3 totals 16 residues. Germline CDR1 and CDR2: SGHNT and YYREEE (reference sequence). V lost 2 bases and J lost 0, with 11 bases in between.

The V call is TRBV7-9, the J call TRBJ2-7, with TRBD2 matching over 11 bases. This CDR3 is 16 amino acids long. With 2 bases clipped from V and 3 bases from J, the junction kept 6 bases outside the gene matches. Germline V gene data show CDR1 as SEHNR and CDR2 as FQNEAQ (reference sequence). CDR3: CASSLIPLAGGYEQYF. The CDR3 DNA is TGTGCCAGCAGCTTAATCCCGCTAGCGGGAGGCTACGAGCAGTACTTC.

The chain joins TRBV2 to TRBJ2-1; D perhaps matches TRBD2 (7 bases). V shed 6 bases and J shed 5 bases, with 17 bases lying between them. Per germline, CDR1 SNHLY and CDR2 FYNNEI. This CDR3 is 15 amino acids long. The CDR3 region is CASRGGGGPHNEQFF. CDR3 DNA: TGTGCCAGCAGGGGAGGGGGAGGGCCTCACAATGAGCAGTTCTTC. The variable domain in full, completed from reference TRBV2 and TRBJ2-1, reads EPEVTQTPSHQVTQMGQEVILRCVPISNHLYFYWYRQILGQKVEFLVSFYNNEISEKSEIFDDQFSVERPDGSNFTLKIRSTKLEDSAMYFCASRGGGGPHNEQFFGPGTRLTVL.

The chain has TRBV13 and TRBJ2-7, with 7 bases matching TRBD1. The CDR3 runs to 14 residues. With 4 bases clipped from V and 3 bases from J, the junction kept 6 bases outside the gene matches. In germline, CDR1 is PRHDT, CDR2 FYEKMQ (reference sequence). CDR3: CASSSSGGDYEQYF. CDR3 coding DNA: TGTGCCAGCAGCTCATCAGGGGGTGACTACGAGCAGTACTTC.

This clone appeared a few times. The V gene is TRBV5-4, the J gene TRBJ2-2, with a weak D call TRBD2 (5 bases). Per germline, CDR1 SGHNT and CDR2 YYREEE (reference sequence). V gave up 0 bases and J gave up 4 bases, with 10 bases separating them. CDR3 size: 15 residues. In DNA form, the CDR3 reads TGTGCCAGCAGCTTGGCCCTGGGGAGCACCGGGGAGCTGTTTTTT. Translation: CASSLALGSTGELFF.

V is TRBV20-1 and J is TRBJ1-1; possibly TRBD1 for D (5 bases). This CDR3 spans 10 amino acids. Looked up from germline, CDR1 is DFQATT and CDR2 is SNEGSKA (reference sequence). DNA of the CDR3: TGCAGCGGGGGGAACACTGAAGCTTTCTTT. It specifies CSGGNTEAFF.

The chain combines TRBV11-3 with TRBJ2-5; the D is unclear. Trimming stripped 0 bases from V and 5 bases from J, with 4 bases between. Germline CDR1 and CDR2: SGHNT and YENEEA. This CDR3 has 12 residues. The chain's CDR3 is CASSLEPETQYF. CDR3 nucleotide sequence: TGTGCCAGCAGCTTAGAGCCGGAGACCCAGTACTTC.

This sequence joins TRBV10-3 and TRBJ1-2, with a possible D match to TRBD1 (6 bases). Between the trimmed V and J ends, which lost 3 bases and 0 bases, there was a span of 8 bases. The germline V gene has CDR1 ENHRY and CDR2 SYGVKD. The CDR3 totals 14 residues. CDR3 nucleotides: TGTGCCATCAGTGAAGGGGGGTCTAACTATGGCTACACCTTC. Translating it yields CAISEGGSNYGYTF.

This clone was detected only once. The chain carries TRBV7-9 and TRBJ2-7; D remains ambiguous. Between the trimmed V and J ends, which lost 1 base and 3 bases, there was a span of 13 bases. Looked up from germline, CDR1 is SEHNR and CDR2 is FQNEAQ (reference sequence). This CDR3 has 15 residues. The CDR3 nucleotides read TGTGCCAGCAGCTTAGGGGGAACCCTTTACTACGAGCAGTACTTC. Protein: CASSLGGTLYYEQYF.

This clone was picked up a small number of times. V and J are TRBV27 and TRBJ2-7; TRBD1 is a possible D gene (5 bases). Germline-derived CDR1 and CDR2 are MNHEY and SMNVEV (reference sequence). V dropped 5 bases and J dropped 2 bases, with 13 bases sitting between them. This CDR3 has 14 amino acids. The CDR3 region has the DNA TGTGCCAGCAGTCCCTTACAGGTTCCCTACGAGCAGTACTTC. It specifies CASSPLQVPYEQYF.

The chain carries TRBV7-6 and TRBJ2-2; D is tentatively TRBD1 or TRBD2 (6 bases each). Per the germline V gene, CDR1 is SGHVS and CDR2 is FNYEAQ. The CDR3 spans 17 residues. The ends were cut back, 3 bases at V and 0 bases at J, with 14 bases in the middle. The CDR3 sequence: CASSLGQGRTNTGELFF. The CDR3, as DNA: TGTGCCAGCAGCTTGGGGCAGGGGAGGACGAACACCGGGGAGCTGTTTTTT.

This clone was counted many times. The chain couples TRBV19 to TRBJ1-5, with TRBD1 identical over 11 bases. CDR3 length: 14 amino acids. Germline CDR1 is LNHDA and CDR2 is SQIVND (reference sequence). Trimming removed 5 bases from V and 7 bases from J; junction bases left unmatched: 4. CDR3 nucleotides: TGTGCCAGTAGTTTGGGACAGGGGGAACAGCCCCAGCATTTT. Amino acids: CASSLGQGEQPQHF.

This clone was observed a few times. V usage is TRBV27 and J usage is TRBJ1-3; D gene uncertain. Trimming removed 5 bases at V and 3 bases at J, with 8 bases between. The length of the CDR3 is 13 residues. Per germline, CDR1 MNHEY and CDR2 SMNVEV (reference sequence). As DNA, the CDR3 is TGTGCCAGCAGTCCTGACGGTGGAAACACCATATATTTT. Its translation is CASSPDGGNTIYF.

J is TRBJ2-5 and V is TRBV6-5, with TRBD2 matching over 9 bases. The CDR3 sequence is 15 residues long. V lost 2 bases to trimming and J lost 5 bases; unmatched junction nucleotides: 6. Germline V CDR1 and CDR2: MNHEY, SVGAGI. The CDR3 nucleotides are TGTGCCAGCAGTTACGCGGGAGGGGAATCGGAGACCCAGTACTTC. Translating gives CASSYAGGESETQYF.

CDR3 sequence (DNA): TGTGCCAGCAGTGAAGGCAGGGGATACTATGGCTACACCTTC. Its protein is CASSEGRGYYGYTF. The chain links TRBV6-1 to TRBJ1-2; D possibly corresponds to TRBD1 (6 bases). The CDR3 has 14 amino acids. Germline values: CDR1 MNHNS, CDR2 SASEGT. V lost 1 base and J lost 3, with 9 bases in between.